The 32 T cell receptor beta chains below come from one sample, sequenced in a study of OX40 agonist ivuxolimab in advanced cancers. Assay: immunoSEQ multiplex PCR; the TCRdb copy retains only in-frame clones and omits some. The table includes 60,000 to 75,000 clones, almost 95% detected once. The specimen comprised CD4+ or CD8+ T cells sorted from blood, sampled in a trial of the OX40 agonist ivuxolimab. These receptors were taken from an adult with an advanced solid tumor such as melanoma, head and neck, liver or kidney cancer.

The chain has TRBV4-1 and TRBJ2-7; 7 bases map to TRBD2. CDR3 length: 15 residues. Germline V lookup: CDR1 MGHRA, CDR2 YSYEKL. The V segment lost 1 base and the J segment 0 bases; nucleotides outside the gene matches: 3. CDR3 in DNA: TGCGCCAGCAGCCAAGGCCTAGCGGTCTCCTACGAGCAGTACTTC. Its protein product is CASSQGLAVSYEQYF.

The genes are TRBV6-5 and TRBJ1-5; D gene unclear. Per germline, CDR1 MNHEY and CDR2 SVGAGI. The CDR3 consists of 13 residues. V lost 4 bases and J 7 bases, leaving 11 bases between the germline ends. The CDR3 sequence: CASSLLPGQPQHF. CDR3 sequence (DNA): TGTGCCAGCAGTTTACTCCCGGGGCAGCCCCAGCATTTT.

This rearrangement joins TRBV27 to TRBJ1-2, with D possibly matching TRBD1 (6 bases). There are 14 residues in the CDR3. Trimming stripped 5 bases from V and 6 bases from J, with 16 bases between. CDR1 and CDR2 from the germline V gene are MNHEY and SMNVEV (reference sequence). For the CDR3, the DNA is TGTGCCAGCAGTCTCGCGAACAGGGAAGATGGCTACACCTTC. Its translation: CASSLANREDGYTF.

The chain links TRBV19 to TRBJ2-7, with D maybe TRBD2 (5 bases). The length of the CDR3 is 10 residues. V dropped 7 bases and J dropped 5 bases, with 6 bases sitting between them. Germline-derived CDR1 and CDR2 are LNHDA and SQIVND (reference sequence). Written as DNA, the CDR3 is TGTGCCAGTACGGGGAACGAGCAGTACTTC. It codes for CASTGNEQYF.

The chain couples TRBV19 to TRBJ2-1; D gene ambiguous. The CDR3 contains 15 residues. Germline-derived CDR1 and CDR2 are LNHDA and SQIVND (reference sequence). V gave up 2 bases and J gave up 2 bases, with 10 bases separating them. CDR3 nucleotide sequence: TGTGCCAGTAGTATATCGCTAGTTGCCTACAATGAGCAGTTCTTC. Its translation: CASSISLVAYNEQFF.

This clone occurred many times. V is TRBV5-4 and J is TRBJ1-1, with D maybe TRBD1 (6 bases). The CDR3 loop spans 13 amino acids. CDR1 is SGHNT, CDR2 YYREEE, per germline (reference sequence). V shed 8 bases and J shed 8 bases, with 19 bases lying between them. DNA for the CDR3: TGTGCCAGTCGAGAGGGGGGGTCTGTGGAAGCTTTCTTT. Translated, it gives CASREGGSVEAFF.

The chain uses TRBV15 and TRBJ1-6; TRBD1 might be the D (5 bases). CDR3 size: 14 residues. Looked up from germline, CDR1 is LNHNV and CDR2 is YYDKDF (reference sequence). Trimming removed 1 base from V and 11 bases from J, with 12 bases in between. DNA of the CDR3: TGTGCCACCAGCAGAGCCTTCCTAGGGGCACCCCTCCACTTT. Translated: CATSRAFLGAPLHF.

This clone was detected only once. The chain joins TRBV5-1 to TRBJ1-5, with 11 bases that match TRBD1. Germline V CDR1 and CDR2: SGHRS, YFSETQ. J lost 2 bases, V lost 4 bases, and 2 bases had no gene match. The CDR3 contains 15 residues. CDR3: CASSLGQGGNQPQHF. Written as DNA, the CDR3 is TGCGCCAGCAGCCTGGGACAGGGGGGCAATCAGCCCCAGCATTTT.

This rearrangement joins TRBV10-1 to TRBJ2-2; D is uncertain. CDR1 and CDR2 from the germline V gene are WNHNN and SYGVQD (reference sequence). The CDR3 loop spans 16 amino acids. Trimming left V 4 bases short and J 1 base short, with 13 bases between. The CDR3 DNA is TGCGCCAGCAGTGCTTTTAGGGATCAGAACACCGGGGAGCTGTTTTTT. This gives the protein CASSAFRDQNTGELFF.

The chain carries TRBV19 and TRBJ1-3; D remains unclear. Between the trimmed V and J ends, which lost 2 bases and 0 bases, there was a span of 11 bases. Germline V gene sequence: CDR1 LNHDA, CDR2 SQIVND (reference sequence). The CDR3 loop spans 16 amino acids. The CDR3 DNA is TGTGCCAGTAGTATAACCGCAGATTTCTCTGGAAACACCATATATTTT. Its translation: CASSITADFSGNTIYF.

The genes are TRBV6-5 and TRBJ1-6; D is unresolved. This CDR3 region has 14 residues. Germline V gene data show CDR1 as MNHEY and CDR2 as SVGAGI. V lost 8 bases to trimming and J lost 10 bases, with 18 bases between them. The CDR3 DNA follows: TGTGCCAGCGAGACCGCCCCGTCGGAATCACCCCTCCACTTT. Protein product: CASETAPSESPLHF.

This chain connects TRBV19 to TRBJ2-7; D is possibly TRBD2 (6 bases). The CDR3 runs 15 residues. Germline V gene lookup returns CDR1 LNHDA and CDR2 SQIVND (reference sequence). With 5 bases removed from V and 2 bases from J, the gap between germline ends came to 16 bases. In DNA, the CDR3 is TGTGCCAGTAGTGACGCTGGGGGAGGTCCCTACGAGCAGTACTTC. Its translation: CASSDAGGGPYEQYF.

The chain has TRBV2 and TRBJ2-4, with TRBD2 identical over 7 bases. CDR3 length: 17 amino acids. Per the germline V gene, CDR1 is SNHLY and CDR2 is FYNNEI. V shed 2 bases, J shed 3 bases, and the junction held 10 bases outside the gene matches. The CDR3 loop is CASSERSREFGKNIQYF. CDR3 coding DNA: TGTGCCAGCAGTGAAAGATCGCGGGAGTTTGGCAAAAACATTCAGTACTTC.

The chain joins TRBV10-3 to TRBJ1-5; possible D gene TRBD1, 5 bases. Trimming took off 0 bases at V and 5 bases at J, with 14 bases between the two ends. The CDR3 is made up of 16 amino acids. Germline V CDR1 and CDR2: ENHRY, SYGVKD. In DNA form, the CDR3 reads TGTGCCATCAGTGAGTCGCTTTGGGGCAATCATCAGCCCCAGCATTTT. Translation: CAISESLWGNHQPQHF.

The V and J genes are TRBV11-2 and TRBJ1-2, with 9 bases fitting TRBD1. Germline-derived CDR1 and CDR2 are SGHAT and FQNNGV. V lost 4 bases, J lost 7 bases, and 7 bases stayed unmatched. The CDR3 runs 14 residues. The CDR3 is CASSSRDREIGYTF. CDR3 DNA sequence: TGTGCCAGCAGCTCCCGGGACAGGGAAATTGGCTACACCTTC. The full variable domain, completed using reference TRBV11-2 and TRBJ1-2, is EAGVAQSPRYKIIEKRQSVAFWCNPISGHATLYWYQQILGQGPKLLIQFQNNGVVDDSQLPKDRFSAERLKGVDSTLKIQPAKLEDSAVYLCASSSRDREIGYTFGSGTRLTVV.

The V call is TRBV7-6, the J call TRBJ1-6; the D is unclear. CDR1 is SGHVS and CDR2 is FNYEAQ in the germline V gene. This CDR3 contains 15 residues. V was shortened by 7 bases and J by 7 bases, with 17 bases between the two germline ends. CDR3 amino acids: CASTSEADLNSPLHF. In DNA, the CDR3 is TGTGCCAGCACCTCAGAGGCTGACCTGAATTCACCCCTCCACTTT.

The rearrangement links TRBV4-1 to TRBJ1-5; 7 nucleotides match TRBD1. The V gene's germline CDR1 is MGHRA and CDR2 YSYEKL. The CDR3 length is 16 residues. With V trimmed by 0 bases and J by 6 bases, 8 bases remained unmatched. The CDR3 spells CASSQEEGASGQPQHF. CDR3 nucleotides: TGCGCCAGCAGCCAAGAGGAGGGGGCGAGTGGTCAGCCCCAGCATTTT.

The chain joins TRBV9 to TRBJ2-1; TRBD2 matches 14 bases. This CDR3 comprises 16 residues. Germline trimming cut 4 bases from V and 4 bases from J; bases unmatched to any gene: 4. Germline values: CDR1 SGDLS, CDR2 YYNGEE. CDR3: CASSPWTSGRYNEQFF. CDR3 nucleotide sequence: TGTGCCAGCAGCCCCTGGACTAGCGGGAGGTACAATGAGCAGTTCTTC.

The rearrangement joins TRBV6-6 to TRBJ2-5; 8 nucleotides align to TRBD2. The CDR3 extends over 15 amino acids. J lost 5 bases, V lost 2 bases, and 7 bases had no gene match. Germline-derived CDR1 and CDR2 are MNHNY and SVGAGI (reference sequence). CDR3 loop: CASSYDGTSSETQYF. The CDR3, as DNA: TGTGCCAGCAGTTACGACGGGACTAGTAGTGAGACCCAGTACTTC.

J is TRBJ2-1 and V is TRBV5-1, with D tentatively TRBD1 (6 bases). The CDR3 runs 15 residues. Germline loops: CDR1 SGHRS, CDR2 YFSETQ. The V and J ends lost 2 bases and 7 bases respectively, with 16 bases between them. CDR3 in amino acids: CASSLAGPGVNEQFF. CDR3 DNA: TGCGCCAGCAGCTTAGCCGGGCCAGGGGTTAATGAGCAGTTCTTC.

This chain joins TRBV13 and TRBJ2-7; D ambiguous. CDR1 is PRHDT and CDR2 is FYEKMQ in the germline V gene (reference sequence). Trimming removed 0 bases at V and 1 base at J, with 4 bases between. This CDR3 has 13 amino acids. This CDR3 is CASSLGKSYEQYF. The CDR3 DNA reads as TGTGCCAGCAGCTTAGGGAAGTCCTACGAGCAGTACTTC.

V usage is TRBV7-9 and J usage is TRBJ2-1; D remains unclear. The CDR3 sequence is 11 residues long. The germline CDR1 and CDR2 sequences are SEHNR and FQNEAQ (reference sequence). The germline V and J ends were trimmed by 7 bases and 5 bases, with 6 bases remaining between them. The CDR3 loop is CASTRNNEQFF. Here the CDR3 DNA reads TGTGCCAGCACCCGGAACAATGAGCAGTTCTTC.

The chain uses TRBV7-9 and TRBJ2-5; D remains ambiguous. Looked up from germline, CDR1 is SEHNR and CDR2 is FQNEAQ (reference sequence). CDR3 size: 15 residues. The V end was cut by 4 bases, the J end by 0 bases, with 12 bases between. DNA of the CDR3: TGTGCCAGCAGCTGGTCGACGGAGTACCAAGAGACCCAGTACTTC. Translating gives CASSWSTEYQETQYF.

The chain is built from TRBV7-9 and TRBJ2-7; possible D gene TRBD1, 6 bases. V dropped 5 bases and J dropped 0 bases, with 11 bases sitting between them. Germline CDR1 reads SEHNR; CDR2 reads FQNEAQ (reference sequence). The CDR3 runs 14 residues. The CDR3 nucleotides read TGTGCCAGCAGCGGGCAGGGGAGCTCCTACGAGCAGTACTTC. This encodes CASSGQGSSYEQYF.

The CDR3 DNA reads TGTGCCAGCAGCTTCCAGGGTCGAGAAAAACTGTTTTTT. Translating gives CASSFQGREKLFF. V is TRBV7-9 and J is TRBJ1-4; D might be TRBD1 (5 bases). Trimming cost V 3 bases and J 8 bases, with 10 bases left between them. The CDR3 spans 13 residues. The germline gives CDR1 SEHNR, CDR2 FQNEAQ (reference sequence).

The chain joins TRBV5-4 to TRBJ2-7; 8 bases are a match to TRBD2. This CDR3 spans 14 amino acids. After removal of 2 bases from V and 7 bases from J, the junction contained 8 bases not matched to a gene. From germline, CDR1 is SGHNT and CDR2 YYREEE (reference sequence). Here the CDR3 reads CASSLPLAEGEQYF. The DNA of the CDR3 is TGTGCCAGCAGCTTACCACTAGCGGAGGGGGAGCAGTACTTC.

This rearrangement joins TRBV4-1 to TRBJ2-1; D ambiguous. The CDR3 has 12 amino acids. V lost 1 base to trimming and J lost 10 bases, with 8 bases between them. Germline CDR1 reads MGHRA; CDR2 reads YSYEKL. The CDR3 nucleotides read TGCGCCAGCAGCCAAGCAGGTGGGGAGCAGTTCTTC. This gives the protein CASSQAGGEQFF.

The rearrangement uses TRBV5-1 and TRBJ1-1, with D unresolved. Germline V CDR1 and CDR2: SGHRS, YFSETQ. The V and J ends lost 0 bases and 3 bases respectively, with 9 bases between them. This CDR3 spans 14 amino acids. Written as DNA, the CDR3 is TGCGCCAGCAGCTTGGACAGCCCCTACACTGAAGCTTTCTTT. Translating it yields CASSLDSPYTEAFF.

V usage is TRBV6-5 and J usage is TRBJ2-1, with TRBD1 identical over 7 bases. The J segment lost 3 bases and the V segment lost 6 bases, leaving 8 bases of the junction unmatched. The germline CDR1 and CDR2 sequences are MNHEY and SVGAGI. This CDR3 is built from 15 residues. CDR3 protein: CASRPRDSYYNEQFF. CDR3 coding DNA: TGTGCCAGCAGGCCCCGGGACAGTTACTACAATGAGCAGTTCTTC.

The sample holds one count of this clone. V is TRBV9 and J is TRBJ2-2; D uncertain. The V gene's germline CDR1 is SGDLS and CDR2 YYNGEE. The CDR3 runs 13 residues. Trimming stripped 0 bases from V and 6 bases from J, with 6 bases between. This CDR3 reads CASSVDIPGELFF. As DNA, the CDR3 is TGTGCCAGCAGCGTAGATATCCCCGGGGAGCTGTTTTTT.

CDR3 loop: CATSAGTFSYEQYF. CDR3 coding DNA: TGTGCCACGTCGGCCGGGACTTTCTCCTACGAGCAGTACTTC. The chain has TRBV19 and TRBJ2-7, with a tentative D call TRBD2 (6 bases). Germline loops: CDR1 LNHDA, CDR2 SQIVND (reference sequence). V lost 10 bases and J lost 0, with 16 bases in between. The CDR3 totals 14 residues.

The rearrangement links TRBV5-6 to TRBJ2-3, with 8 bases fitting TRBD2. CDR3 length equals 14 residues. Germline loops: CDR1 SGHDT, CDR2 YYEEEE. V trimming: 3 bases; J trimming: 9 bases; junction bases outside the gene matches: 9. The CDR3 DNA follows: TGTGCCAGCAGCTGGGGAGGGACTAGTCTAACGCAGTATTTT. Its protein is CASSWGGTSLTQYF.